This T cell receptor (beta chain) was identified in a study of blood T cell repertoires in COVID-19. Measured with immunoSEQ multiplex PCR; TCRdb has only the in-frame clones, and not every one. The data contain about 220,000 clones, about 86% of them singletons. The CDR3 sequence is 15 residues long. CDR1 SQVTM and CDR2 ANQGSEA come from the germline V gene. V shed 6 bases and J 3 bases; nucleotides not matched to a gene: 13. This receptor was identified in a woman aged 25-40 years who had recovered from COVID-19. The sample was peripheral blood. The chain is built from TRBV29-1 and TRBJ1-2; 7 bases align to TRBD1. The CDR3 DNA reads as TGCAGCGTCGCTCATACAGGGGCTCGATACTATGGCTACACCTTC. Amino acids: CSVAHTGARYYGYTF.